This T cell receptor beta chain was profiled in a study of patients and donors after allogeneic stem cell transplantation. This clonotype showed up many times. TCRdb redid the calling of the RT-PCR reads with MiXCR, one entry per CDR3 protein. This repertoire shows some 880,000 distinct CDR3 sequences, 18% found once; its top ten account for roughly 6%. The germline V gene has CDR1 ENHRY and CDR2 SYGVKD. The CDR3 has 14 residues. Trimming pared 10 bases from V and 5 bases from J, leaving 17 bases between. This clonotype originated in a human donor who was either an allogeneic HSCT recipient or a stem cell or donor lymphocyte infusion donor (not recorded which). It is not recorded whose cells these are; they may come from a transplant donor. The sequenced material came from blood, either unsorted or a sorted T cell fraction (not recorded which). The chain combines TRBV10-3 with TRBJ2-2; possible D gene TRBD1, 7 bases. The CDR3 DNA reads as TGTGCCACCTACTCGACAGGGAGGACCGGGGAGCTGTTTTTT. Translated: CATYSTGRTGELFF.